The present entry profiles one T cell receptor (beta chain) with its context. This CDR3 has 13 amino acids. Trimming removed 4 bases at V and 4 bases at J, with 11 bases between. Germline V gene lookup returns CDR1 SGHRS and CDR2 YFSETQ. Method: immunoSEQ multiplex PCR; TCRdb's copy keeps in-frame clones and lacks some. The sample holds some 120,000 clones, 80% to 95% seen once. This record comes from a study of control samples from healthy donors and cancer patients. This TCR derives from a man aged 18 to 30 in good health. The sample was blood. The genes are TRBV5-1 and TRBJ2-5; D may be TRBD2 (6 bases). DNA of the CDR3: TGCGCCAGCAGCCCCGGGAGCTTAGAGACCCAGTACTTC. This translates into CASSPGSLETQYF.